These 20 T cell receptor beta chains originate from one sample sequenced in a study of blood T cell repertoires in COVID-19. The assay was immunoSEQ multiplex PCR, and TCRdb's table has in-frame clones only and misses some. This table holds about 110,000 clones, 71% found once. The source material was peripheral blood. The origin of the receptors is a woman aged 40 to 50 with acute or convalescent COVID-19.

J is TRBJ1-1 and V is TRBV28; maybe TRBD1 (5 bases). V dropped 6 bases and J dropped 0 bases, with 14 bases sitting between them. From germline, CDR1 is MDHEN and CDR2 SYDVKM. The CDR3 contains 15 residues. CDR3 DNA sequence: TGTGCCAGCAGATTCCGACAGTCTATGAACACTGAAGCTTTCTTT. It encodes CASRFRQSMNTEAFF.

The chain recombines TRBV6-5 with TRBJ1-5; D call uncertain. CDR3 size: 13 residues. V was cut by 6 bases and J by 3 bases, with 9 bases left in between. From germline, CDR1 is MNHEY and CDR2 SVGAGI. The DNA of the CDR3 is TGTGCCAGCAGCCGCGGGTACAATCAGCCCCAGCATTTT. Translation gives CASSRGYNQPQHF.

The chain uses TRBV19 and TRBJ2-7; 12 positions match TRBD1. Germline V gene sequence: CDR1 LNHDA, CDR2 SQIVND (reference sequence). The CDR3 extends over 15 amino acids. V shed 2 bases and J 5 bases; nucleotides not matched to a gene: 4. Here the CDR3 DNA reads TGTGCCAGTAGTATAACCGGGACAGGGGGCAACGAGCAGTACTTC. Translated: CASSITGTGGNEQYF. Complete variable domain (other parts from reference TRBV19 and TRBJ2-7): DGGITQSPKYLFRKEGQNVTLSCEQNLNHDAMYWYRQDPGQGLRLIYYSQIVNDFQKGDIAEGYSVSREKKESFPLTVTSAQKNPTAFYLCASSITGTGGNEQYFGPGTRLTVT.

The V gene is TRBV2, the J gene TRBJ2-3, with 8 bases that match TRBD1. This CDR3 is built from 17 residues. CDR1 SNHLY and CDR2 FYNNEI come from the germline V gene. V lost 6 bases to trimming and J lost 2 bases; unmatched junction nucleotides: 13. The CDR3: CASRGDRRPGHTDTQYF. In nucleotides, the CDR3 is TGTGCCAGCAGGGGGGACAGGCGCCCAGGGCACACAGATACGCAGTATTTT.

This clone was seen a few times. The J gene is TRBJ2-7, the V gene TRBV5-1; possible D gene TRBD2, 5 bases. The CDR3 extends over 15 amino acids. Trimming stripped 3 bases from V and 2 bases from J, with 15 bases between. Germline V gene data show CDR1 as SGHRS and CDR2 as YFSETQ. The CDR3 protein is CASSSGGDMAYEQYF. Here the CDR3 DNA reads TGCGCCAGCAGCTCTGGAGGAGATATGGCCTACGAGCAGTACTTC. The whole variable domain, filled in from reference TRBV5-1 and TRBJ2-7, reads KAGVTQTPRYLIKTRGQQVTLSCSPISGHRSVSWYQQTPGQGLQFLFEYFSETQRNKGNFPGRFSGRQFSNSRSEMNVSTLELGDSALYLCASSSGGDMAYEQYFGPGTRLTVT.

This clone has just a few counts. This chain links TRBV18 with TRBJ2-1; tentatively, D is TRBD1 (7 bases). The germline CDR1 and CDR2 sequences are KGHSH and LQKENI. The CDR3 is 15 amino acids. Trimming shortened V by 3 bases and J by 3 bases, and 12 bases separated the two germline ends. CDR3 amino acids: CASSPGQGGYNEQFF. The CDR3 bases are TGTGCCAGCTCACCTGGGCAGGGGGGCTACAATGAGCAGTTCTTC.

The sample holds one count of this clone. CDR3 in DNA: TGTGCCAGCAGACCAACAGGGGAGACATGGGGCTACACCTTC. Amino acid sequence: CASRPTGETWGYTF. This sequence joins TRBV6-5 and TRBJ1-2; TRBD1 matches 7 bases. V lost 6 bases and J lost 8; bases outside the gene matches: 12. Germline V gene sequence: CDR1 MNHEY, CDR2 SVGAGI. This CDR3 is built from 14 residues.

This clone was detected only a few times. The chain links TRBV11-2 to TRBJ2-7, with 9 bases that match TRBD2. This CDR3 is built from 16 residues. V shed 5 bases, J shed 1 base, and the junction held 9 bases outside the gene matches. CDR1 SGHAT and CDR2 FQNNGV come from the germline V gene. CDR3 DNA sequence: TGTGCCAGCAGCGAGGAAAGCGGGGGGCCGTCCTACGAGCAGTACTTC. Residues: CASSEESGGPSYEQYF.

J is TRBJ2-7 and V is TRBV11-1, with TRBD1 matching over 10 bases. The CDR3 extends over 14 amino acids. Germline lookup yields CDR1 SGHAT and CDR2 FQDESV (reference sequence). V was pared by 3 bases and J by 5 bases, with 4 bases of the junction left unmatched. The CDR3 sequence is CASSLGTGVDEQYF. The CDR3 DNA sequence: TGTGCCAGCAGCTTGGGGACAGGGGTGGACGAGCAGTACTTC.

J is TRBJ2-1 and V is TRBV30; 10 bases line up with TRBD1. V shed 2 bases, J shed 10 bases, and the junction held 11 bases outside the gene matches. Germline V gene sequence: CDR1 GTSNPN, CDR2 SVGIG (reference sequence). The CDR3 length is 15 residues. CDR3 nucleotides: TGTGCCTGGAGTAGCCGGGACAGGGGAAGGGGCGAGCAGTTCTTC. It codes for CAWSSRDRGRGEQFF.

CDR3 sequence reads: CASSPGGWSEAFF. The CDR3 nucleotides are TGTGCCAGCAGTCCAGGGGGCTGGTCTGAAGCTTTCTTT. The chain combines TRBV6-5 with TRBJ1-1; 8 bases align to TRBD1. Germline V gene data show CDR1 as MNHEY and CDR2 as SVGAGI. Trimming at V came to 5 bases and at J to 6 bases, leaving 5 bases not matched to a gene. The CDR3 consists of 13 residues.

This clone was found a few times. CDR3 in DNA: TGTGCCAGCAGTCAGGACAGGGGGGGCAATCAGCCCCAGCATTTT. It encodes CASSQDRGGNQPQHF. This chain links TRBV2 with TRBJ1-5, with 10 positions matching TRBD1. The CDR3 is made up of 15 amino acids. With 5 bases clipped from V and 2 bases from J, the junction kept 3 bases outside the gene matches. Germline CDR1 is SNHLY and CDR2 is FYNNEI.

The chain joins TRBV14 to TRBJ1-6; possible D gene TRBD1, 6 bases. The CDR3 is 15 amino acids. The germline gives CDR1 SGHDN, CDR2 FVKESK. Trimming removed 3 bases from V and 9 bases from J, with 15 bases in between. The DNA of the CDR3 is TGTGCCAGCAGCCACCAGGGGACGATGGTTTCACCCCTCCACTTT. Protein: CASSHQGTMVSPLHF.

The CDR3, as DNA: TGTGCCAGCAGCCAACTTGGGACTACCTTTTCAAAGGAGCAGTACTTC. Translating it yields CASSQLGTTFSKEQYF. V and J are TRBV14 and TRBJ2-7, with TRBD2 identical over 7 bases. The ends lost 2 bases at V and 7 bases at J; junction bases unmatched: 14. The CDR3 consists of 16 residues. The germline gives CDR1 SGHDN, CDR2 FVKESK.

This clone was counted only a few times. This rearrangement joins TRBV15 to TRBJ2-3; the D gene is possibly TRBD2 (6 bases). Trimming took off 1 base at V and 0 bases at J, with 11 bases between the two ends. Per the germline V gene, CDR1 is LNHNV and CDR2 is YYDKDF (reference sequence). The CDR3 contains 16 residues. The CDR3 nucleotides read TGTGCCACCAGCAGAGGAGCAGCGGGCAGCACAGATACGCAGTATTTT. Its protein is CATSRGAAGSTDTQYF. The complete variable domain, with remaining parts taken from reference TRBV15 and TRBJ2-3, reads DAMVIQNPRYQVTQFGKPVTLSCSQTLNHNVMYWYQQKSSQAPKLLFHYYDKDFNNEADTPDNFQSRRPNTSFCFLDIRSPGLGDTAMYLCATSRGAAGSTDTQYFGPGTRLTVL.

This chain links TRBV6-2 or TRBV6-3 with TRBJ2-5; D is undetermined. The germline gives CDR1 MNHEY, CDR2 SVGEGT. The CDR3 consists of 12 residues. V lost 6 bases to trimming and J lost 5 bases, with 10 bases between them. The CDR3 here is CASSPLPETQYF. In DNA form, the CDR3 reads TGTGCCAGCAGCCCACTCCCCGAGACCCAGTACTTC.

The chain combines TRBV3-1 (or the pseudogene TRBV3-2) with TRBJ2-3; D is perhaps TRBD1 (6 bases). The CDR3 has 13 residues. V was pared by 1 base and J by 5 bases, with 7 bases between. Germline V gene sequence: CDR1 LGHDT, CDR2 YNNKEL (reference sequence). This CDR3 is CASSQGGRDTQYF. As DNA, the CDR3 is TGTGCCAGCAGCCAAGGGGGGCGAGATACGCAGTATTTT.

The chain employs TRBV3-1 (or the pseudogene TRBV3-2) and TRBJ2-3, with TRBD1 identical over 7 bases. The ends lost 4 bases at V and 0 bases at J; junction bases unmatched: 4. Germline-derived CDR1 and CDR2 are LGHDT and YNNKEL (reference sequence). The CDR3 contains 15 residues. CDR3 loop: CASSPTGQSTDTQYF. CDR3 bases: TGTGCCAGCAGCCCCACGGGACAGAGCACAGATACGCAGTATTTT.

The rearrangement joins TRBV19 to TRBJ1-5; D is unclear. The V and J ends lost 5 bases and 0 bases respectively, with 5 bases between them. From germline, CDR1 is LNHDA and CDR2 SQIVND (reference sequence). The CDR3 extends over 13 amino acids. CDR3 DNA: TGTGCCAGTAGTTATAATAGCAATCAGCCCCAGCATTTT. Translated, it gives CASSYNSNQPQHF.

The J gene is TRBJ2-2, the V gene TRBV6-5; D ambiguous. V was pared by 6 bases and J by 6 bases, with 11 bases between. The CDR3 runs 13 residues. Germline V gives CDR1 MNHEY, CDR2 SVGAGI. CDR3 in DNA: TGTGCCAGCAGGACTGGTTTGTCCGGGGAGCTGTTTTTT. This encodes CASRTGLSGELFF.